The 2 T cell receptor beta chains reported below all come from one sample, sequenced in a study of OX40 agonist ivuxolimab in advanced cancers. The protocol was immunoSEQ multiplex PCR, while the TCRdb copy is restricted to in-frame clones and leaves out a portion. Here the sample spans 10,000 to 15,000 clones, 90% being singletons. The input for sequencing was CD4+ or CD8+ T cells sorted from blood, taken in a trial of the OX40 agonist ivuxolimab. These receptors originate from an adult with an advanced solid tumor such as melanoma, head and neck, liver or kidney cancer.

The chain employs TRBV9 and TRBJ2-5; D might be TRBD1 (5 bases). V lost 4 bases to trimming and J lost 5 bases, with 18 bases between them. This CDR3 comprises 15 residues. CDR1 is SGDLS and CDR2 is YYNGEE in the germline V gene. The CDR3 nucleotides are TGTGCCAGCAGCCCCTCGCTAGGGGCGAGGGAGACCCAGTACTTC. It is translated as CASSPSLGARETQYF. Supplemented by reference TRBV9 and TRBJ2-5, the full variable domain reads DSGVTQTPKHLITATGQRVTLRCSPRSGDLSVYWYQQSLDQGLQFLIQYYNGEERAKGNILERFSAQQFPDLHSELNLSSLELGDSALYFCASSPSLGARETQYFGPGTRLLVL.

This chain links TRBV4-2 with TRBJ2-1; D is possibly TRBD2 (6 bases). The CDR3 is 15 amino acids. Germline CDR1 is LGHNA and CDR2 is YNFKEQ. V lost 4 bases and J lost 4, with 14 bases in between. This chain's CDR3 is CASSPSGGAYNEQFF. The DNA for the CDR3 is TGTGCCAGCAGCCCCTCTGGAGGGGCGTACAATGAGCAGTTCTTC.